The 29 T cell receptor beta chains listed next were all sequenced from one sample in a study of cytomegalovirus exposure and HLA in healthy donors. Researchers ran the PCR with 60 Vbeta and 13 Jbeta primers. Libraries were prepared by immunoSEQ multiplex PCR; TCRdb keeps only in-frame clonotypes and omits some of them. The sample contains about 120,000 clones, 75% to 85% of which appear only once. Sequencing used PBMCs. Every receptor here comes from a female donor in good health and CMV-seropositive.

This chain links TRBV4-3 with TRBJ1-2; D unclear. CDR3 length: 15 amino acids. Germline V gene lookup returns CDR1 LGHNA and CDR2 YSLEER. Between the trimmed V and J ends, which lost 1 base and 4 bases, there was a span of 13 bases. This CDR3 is CASSQGQNAGYGYTF. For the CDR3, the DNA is TGCGCCAGCAGCCAAGGCCAAAACGCAGGCTATGGCTACACCTTC.

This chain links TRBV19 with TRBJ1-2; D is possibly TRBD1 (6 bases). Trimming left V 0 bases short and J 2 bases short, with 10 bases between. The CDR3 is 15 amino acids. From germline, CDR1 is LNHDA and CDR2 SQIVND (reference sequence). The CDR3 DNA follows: TGTGCCAGTAGTATAGATTGGACAGCCAACTATGGCTACACCTTC. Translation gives CASSIDWTANYGYTF. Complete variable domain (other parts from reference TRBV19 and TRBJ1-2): DGGITQSPKYLFRKEGQNVTLSCEQNLNHDAMYWYRQDPGQGLRLIYYSQIVNDFQKGDIAEGYSVSREKKESFPLTVTSAQKNPTAFYLCASSIDWTANYGYTFGSGTRLTVV.

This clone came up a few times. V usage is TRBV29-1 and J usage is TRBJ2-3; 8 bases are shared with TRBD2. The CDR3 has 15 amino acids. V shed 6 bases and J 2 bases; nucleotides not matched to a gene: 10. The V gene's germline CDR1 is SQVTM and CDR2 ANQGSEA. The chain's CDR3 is CSVAGRGANTDTQYF. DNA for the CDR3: TGCAGCGTCGCGGGGCGGGGGGCAAACACAGATACGCAGTATTTT.

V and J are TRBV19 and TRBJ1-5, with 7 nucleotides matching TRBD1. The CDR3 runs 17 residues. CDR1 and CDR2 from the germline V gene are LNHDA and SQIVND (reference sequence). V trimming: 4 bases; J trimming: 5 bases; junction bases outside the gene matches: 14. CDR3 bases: TGTGCCAGTAGTACGCCACCCCAGGGGGAAGTGGATCAGCCCCAGCATTTT. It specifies CASSTPPQGEVDQPQHF.

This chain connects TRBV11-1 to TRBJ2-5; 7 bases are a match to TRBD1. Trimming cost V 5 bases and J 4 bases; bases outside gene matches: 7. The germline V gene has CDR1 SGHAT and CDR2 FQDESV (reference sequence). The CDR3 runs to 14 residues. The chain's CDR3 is CASSTYRGGETQYF. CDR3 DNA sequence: TGTGCCAGCAGCACCTACAGGGGCGGAGAGACCCAGTACTTC.

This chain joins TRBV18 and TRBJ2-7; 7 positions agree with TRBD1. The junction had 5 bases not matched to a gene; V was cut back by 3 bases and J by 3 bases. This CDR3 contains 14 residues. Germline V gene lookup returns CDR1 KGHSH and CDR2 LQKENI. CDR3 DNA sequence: TGTGCCAGCTCACCGGGGACAGAGAACTACGAGCAGTACTTC. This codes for CASSPGTENYEQYF.

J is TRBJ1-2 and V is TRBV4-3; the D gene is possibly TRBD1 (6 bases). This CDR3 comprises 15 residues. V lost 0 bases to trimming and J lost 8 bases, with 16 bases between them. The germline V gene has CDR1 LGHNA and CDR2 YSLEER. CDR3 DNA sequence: TGCGCCAGCAGCCAAGACCACCGGGGGGCGGGGGGCTACACCTTC. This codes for CASSQDHRGAGGYTF.

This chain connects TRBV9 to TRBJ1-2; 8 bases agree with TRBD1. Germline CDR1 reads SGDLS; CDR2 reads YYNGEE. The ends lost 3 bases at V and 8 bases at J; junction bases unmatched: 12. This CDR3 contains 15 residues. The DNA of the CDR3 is TGTGCCAGCAGCGCCCCGGGACAGGAGGGTTGGGGCTACACCTTC. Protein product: CASSAPGQEGWGYTF.

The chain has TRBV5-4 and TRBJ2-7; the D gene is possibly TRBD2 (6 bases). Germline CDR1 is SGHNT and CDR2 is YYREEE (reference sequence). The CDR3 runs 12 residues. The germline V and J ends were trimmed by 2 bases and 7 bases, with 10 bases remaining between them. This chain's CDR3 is CASSFRGWEQYF. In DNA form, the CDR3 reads TGTGCCAGCAGCTTCCGGGGGTGGGAGCAGTACTTC.

CDR3 coding DNA: TGTGCCAGCAGTGAATTGGGGGGTAATGAAAAACTGTTTTTT. Its protein product is CASSELGGNEKLFF. The chain carries TRBV5-4 and TRBJ1-4; a weak D match, TRBD1 (5 bases). Germline values: CDR1 SGHNT, CDR2 YYREEE (reference sequence). V lost 5 bases and J lost 4, with 12 bases in between. This CDR3 spans 14 amino acids.

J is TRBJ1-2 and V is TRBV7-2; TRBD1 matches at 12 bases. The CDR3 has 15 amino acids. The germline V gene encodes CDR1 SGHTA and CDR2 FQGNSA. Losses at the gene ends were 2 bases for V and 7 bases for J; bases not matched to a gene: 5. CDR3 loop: CASSLRGQGAGGYTF. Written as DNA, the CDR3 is TGTGCCAGCAGCTTAAGGGGACAGGGGGCGGGTGGCTACACCTTC.

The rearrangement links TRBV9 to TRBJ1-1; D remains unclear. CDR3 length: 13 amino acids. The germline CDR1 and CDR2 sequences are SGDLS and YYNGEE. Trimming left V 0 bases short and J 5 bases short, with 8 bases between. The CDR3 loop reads CASSVVVETEAFF. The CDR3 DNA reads TGTGCCAGCAGCGTAGTGGTAGAGACTGAAGCTTTCTTT.

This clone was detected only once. CDR3 sequence reads: CASSPGVISNQPQHF. The CDR3 region has the DNA TGTGCCAGCTCACCCGGGGTGATTAGCAATCAGCCCCAGCATTTT. V and J are TRBV18 and TRBJ1-5; D uncertain. Germline CDR1 and CDR2: KGHSH and LQKENI. This CDR3 is built from 15 residues. Trimming removed 3 bases from V and 0 bases from J, with 9 bases in between.

CDR3 sequence: CASSQDEQGGNTIYF. In DNA, the CDR3 is TGCGCCAGCAGCCAAGATGAGCAGGGCGGAAACACCATATATTTT. The chain uses TRBV4-1 and TRBJ1-3, with D maybe TRBD1 (5 bases). Looked up from germline, CDR1 is MGHRA and CDR2 is YSYEKL. The CDR3 has 15 residues. Trimming shortened V by 0 bases and J by 4 bases, and 10 bases separated the two germline ends.

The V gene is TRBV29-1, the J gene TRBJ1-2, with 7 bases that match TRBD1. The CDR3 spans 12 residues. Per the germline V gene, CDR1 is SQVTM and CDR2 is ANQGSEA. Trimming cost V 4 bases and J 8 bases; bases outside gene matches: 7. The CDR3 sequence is CSVADRVEGYTF. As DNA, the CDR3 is TGCAGCGTTGCCGACAGGGTAGAAGGCTACACCTTC.

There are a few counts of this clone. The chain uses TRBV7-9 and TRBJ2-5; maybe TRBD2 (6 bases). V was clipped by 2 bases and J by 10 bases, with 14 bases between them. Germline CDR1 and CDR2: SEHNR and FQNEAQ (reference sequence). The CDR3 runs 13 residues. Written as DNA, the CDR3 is TGTGCCAGCAGCTTAAACCACGGCGGGGACCAGTACTTC. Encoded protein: CASSLNHGGDQYF.

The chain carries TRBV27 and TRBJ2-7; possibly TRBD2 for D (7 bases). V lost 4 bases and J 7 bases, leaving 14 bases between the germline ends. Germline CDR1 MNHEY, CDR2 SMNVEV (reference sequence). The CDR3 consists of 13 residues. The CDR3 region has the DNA TGTGCCAGCAGTTATCGGACAGCGGGGGAGCAGTACTTC. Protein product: CASSYRTAGEQYF.

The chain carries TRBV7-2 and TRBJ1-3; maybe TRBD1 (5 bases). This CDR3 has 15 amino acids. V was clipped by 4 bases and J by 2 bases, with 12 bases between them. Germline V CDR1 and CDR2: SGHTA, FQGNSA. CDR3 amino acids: CASSSRGKAGNTIYF. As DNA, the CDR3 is TGTGCCAGCAGCTCTAGGGGTAAAGCTGGAAACACCATATATTTT.

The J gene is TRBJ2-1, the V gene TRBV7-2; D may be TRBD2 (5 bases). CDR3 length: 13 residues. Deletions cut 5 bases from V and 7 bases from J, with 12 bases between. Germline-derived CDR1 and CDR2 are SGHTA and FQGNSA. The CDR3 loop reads CASSATSGNEQFF. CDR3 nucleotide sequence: TGTGCCAGCAGCGCTACTTCGGGGAATGAGCAGTTCTTC.

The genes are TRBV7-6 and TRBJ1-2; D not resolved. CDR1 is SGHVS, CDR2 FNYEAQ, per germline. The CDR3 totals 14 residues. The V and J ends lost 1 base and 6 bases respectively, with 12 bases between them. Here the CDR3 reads CASSLGGGGNGYTF. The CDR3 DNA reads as TGTGCCAGCAGCTTAGGCGGCGGCGGAAATGGCTACACCTTC.

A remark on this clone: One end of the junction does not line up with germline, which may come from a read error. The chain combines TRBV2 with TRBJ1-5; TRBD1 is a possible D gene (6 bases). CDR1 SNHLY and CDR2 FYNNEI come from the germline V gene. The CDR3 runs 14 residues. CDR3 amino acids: CASGDTGRNQPQHF. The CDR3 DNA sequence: TGTGCCAGCGGTGACACAGGGCGGAATCAGCCCCAGCATTTT.

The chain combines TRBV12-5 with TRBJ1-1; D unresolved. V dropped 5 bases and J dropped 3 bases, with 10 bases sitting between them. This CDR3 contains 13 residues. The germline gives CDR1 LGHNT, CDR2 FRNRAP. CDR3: CASGLMVYTEAFF. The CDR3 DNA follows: TGTGCTAGTGGTCTAATGGTCTACACTGAAGCTTTCTTT.

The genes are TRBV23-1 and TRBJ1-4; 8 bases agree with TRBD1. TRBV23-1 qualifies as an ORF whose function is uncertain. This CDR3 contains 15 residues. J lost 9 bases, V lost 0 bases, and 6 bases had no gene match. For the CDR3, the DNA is TGCGCCAGCAGTCAATCTAGACAGGGGTCTAAAAAACTGTTTTTT. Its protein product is CASSQSRQGSKKLFF.

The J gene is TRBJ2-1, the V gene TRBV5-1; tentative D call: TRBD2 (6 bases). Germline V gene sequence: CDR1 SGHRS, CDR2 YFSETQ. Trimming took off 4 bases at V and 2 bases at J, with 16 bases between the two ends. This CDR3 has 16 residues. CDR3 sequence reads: CASSGGSMGPYNEQFF. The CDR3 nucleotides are TGCGCCAGCAGCGGGGGGTCTATGGGCCCCTACAATGAGCAGTTCTTC.

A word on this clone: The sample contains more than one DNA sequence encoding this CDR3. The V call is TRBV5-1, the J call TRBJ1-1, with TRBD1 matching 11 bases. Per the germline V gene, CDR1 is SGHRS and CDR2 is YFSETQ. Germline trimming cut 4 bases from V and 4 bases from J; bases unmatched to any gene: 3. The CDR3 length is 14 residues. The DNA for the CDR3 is TGCGCCAGCAGCCCAGGGACAGGGGGCACTGAAGCTTTCTTT. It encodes CASSPGTGGTEAFF. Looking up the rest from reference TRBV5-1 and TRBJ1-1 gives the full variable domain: KAGVTQTPRYLIKTRGQQVTLSCSPISGHRSVSWYQQTPGQGLQFLFEYFSETQRNKGNFPGRFSGRQFSNSRSEMNVSTLELGDSALYLCASSPGTGGTEAFFGQGTRLTVV.

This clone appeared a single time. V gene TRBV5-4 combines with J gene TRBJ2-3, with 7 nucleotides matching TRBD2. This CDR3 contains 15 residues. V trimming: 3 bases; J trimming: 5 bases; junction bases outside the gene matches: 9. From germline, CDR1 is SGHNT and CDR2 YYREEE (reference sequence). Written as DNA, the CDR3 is TGTGCCAGCAGCTCCGGGACTACCTCTTTAGATACGCAGTATTTT. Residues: CASSSGTTSLDTQYF.

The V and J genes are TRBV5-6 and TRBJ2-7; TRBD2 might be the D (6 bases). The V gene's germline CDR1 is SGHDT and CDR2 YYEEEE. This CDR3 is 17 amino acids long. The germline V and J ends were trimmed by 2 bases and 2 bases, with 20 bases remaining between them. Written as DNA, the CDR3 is TGTGCCAGCAGCTTAGGTCCTTCCGGCGGGGCACCCTACGAGCAGTACTTC. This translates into CASSLGPSGGAPYEQYF. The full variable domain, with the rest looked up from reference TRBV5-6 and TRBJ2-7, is DAGVTQSPTHLIKTRGQQVTLRCSPKSGHDTVSWYQQALGQGPQFIFQYYEEEERQRGNFPDRFSGHQFPNYSSELNVNALLLGDSALYLCASSLGPSGGAPYEQYFGPGTRLTVT.

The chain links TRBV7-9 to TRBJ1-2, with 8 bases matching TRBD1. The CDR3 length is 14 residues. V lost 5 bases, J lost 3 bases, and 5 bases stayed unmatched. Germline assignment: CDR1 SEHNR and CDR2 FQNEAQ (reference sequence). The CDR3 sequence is CASSLLTGDYGYTF. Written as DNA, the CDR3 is TGTGCCAGCAGCCTCCTGACAGGGGACTATGGCTACACCTTC.

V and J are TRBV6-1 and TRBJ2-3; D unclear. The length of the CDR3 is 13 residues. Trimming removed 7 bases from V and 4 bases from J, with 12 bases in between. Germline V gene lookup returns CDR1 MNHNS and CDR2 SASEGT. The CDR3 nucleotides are TGTGCCAGCACTACCCAATTGTCAGATACGCAGTATTTT. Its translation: CASTTQLSDTQYF.